This T cell receptor delta chain was found in a study of Vδ1+ human thymocytes (dated by TCRdb to between 2018 and 2020). About the study as a whole: As a data resource, the study described the mRNA-level TRG and TRD CDR3 repertoires found in highly purified Vdelta1+ thymocytes taken from young children. The multiplex-based CDR3 amplicon strategy had previously been validated against 5'RACE-based CDR3 amplicon generation methods.

Trimmed from V: 5 bases; trimmed from J: 6 bases; junction bases lacking a gene match: 29. Per the germline V gene, TSWWSYY is the CDR1 and QGS is the CDR2. The CDR3 contains 22 residues, cysteine and phenylalanine counted. Only the CDR3 part of the read is kept: 66 bases, read in frame from the first base. Thymic samples were depleted of alphabeta T cells, then CD3+ TCRVdelta1+ TCRVdelta2- thymocytes were FACS-sorted. The purity of the sorted Vdelta1+ thymocytes was between roughly 98% and 99.6%. The thymic specimens were obtained from 7 or 8 paediatric patients who were undergoing corrective cardiac surgery and ranged in age from about 5 days to 16 months. Thymic tissue was dispersed and mononuclear cells isolated on a Histopaque-1077 density gradient. For staining, the antibodies used were anti-TCRVdelta1 clone TS8.2, anti-TCRVdelta2 clone B6, anti-CD3 clone HIT3a and anti-TCRalphabeta clone IP26.

RNA was extracted with the RNeasy mini kit and reverse transcribed using Superscript III. Multiplex PCR was used to generate CDR3 amplicons, with pooled V-gene forward primers and a constant-region reverse primer carrying Illumina adaptor overhangs. After gel purification, the amplicons were indexed with Nextera index primers over eight extra PCR cycles and then purified using AMPure XP beads. Libraries were sequenced on an Illumina MiSeq with paired-end 250 bp reads, dual indexing and around 19% PhiX spike-in. In the authors' own workflow: Read quality was checked with FastQC, and TRG read pairs were merged using ea-utils fastq-join. Sequences were annotated with IMGT/HighV-QUEST, keeping only productive sequences with unambiguous V-gene assignment; clonotypes were defined by identical CDR3 sequence. For downstream analysis, VDJtools 1.1.1, tcR 2.2.3, Treemap and vegan Shannon diversity in R 3.4.4 were used. TCRdb processed the public reads again with the CATT caller, after which rows with matching DNA were combined. The V and J calls reflect TCRdb's pipeline rather than the authors' work. The sample profile shows about 53,000 delta-chain clones; approximately 16% of them were found once. The top ten clones comprise 0.3% to 0.45% of the sample.

Worth noting for this clone: No cognate antigen has been identified for it. No base-level quality is on record; no much larger clone is a single base apart.

The research as a whole found: Donors did not cluster by age or sex, so the analyses were not stratified by age or sex. In contrast to oligoclonal peripheral blood repertoires, thymic TRG and TRD repertoires appeared to be highly polyclonal with Gaussian CDR3 length distributions. Many TRG clonotypes were found to be shared between donors (up to roughly 7x10^3), whereas TRD repertoires were found to be essentially private (max roughly 120 shared). The authors advised highly purified populations and single-cell validation, since unexpected Vdelta2 sequences could cause misinterpretation of bulk repertoire data. Despite high sort purity, 15% to 25% of thymic TRD sequences were Vdelta2 (and few Vdelta3), unlike peripheral blood Vdelta1+ controls.

The receptor was derived from a girl less than two years old who had congenital heart surgery. Sequencing input: Vdelta1+ gamma-delta thymocytes from the thymus. The cell subset or site label on this specimen signifies: FACS-sorted CD3+ TCRalphabeta- TCRVdelta1+ TCRVdelta2- thymocytes. The chain joins TRDV1 to TRDJ1, with TRDD3 matching 11 junction bases. The CDR3 region has the sequence CALGTYRPSLGDTRGYSHKLIF. The bases are TGTGCTCTTGGGACCTACCGCCCTTCCTTGGGGGATACGCGGGGTTACTCCCATAAACTCATCTTT.